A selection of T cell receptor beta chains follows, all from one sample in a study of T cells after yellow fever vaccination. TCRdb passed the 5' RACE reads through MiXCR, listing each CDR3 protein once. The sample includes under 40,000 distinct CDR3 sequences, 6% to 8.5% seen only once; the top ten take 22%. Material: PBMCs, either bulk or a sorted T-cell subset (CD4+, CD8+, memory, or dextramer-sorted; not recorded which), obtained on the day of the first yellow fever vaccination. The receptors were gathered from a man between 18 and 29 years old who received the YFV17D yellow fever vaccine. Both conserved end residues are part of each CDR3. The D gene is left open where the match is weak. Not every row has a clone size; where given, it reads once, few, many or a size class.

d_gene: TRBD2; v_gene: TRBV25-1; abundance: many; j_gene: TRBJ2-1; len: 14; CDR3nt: TGTGCCAGCAGTCCCACTAGCGGGGGGGTAGAGCAGTTCTTC; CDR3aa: CASSPTSGGVEQFF
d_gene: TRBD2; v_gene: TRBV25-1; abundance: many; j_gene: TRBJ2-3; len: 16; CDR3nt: TGTGCCAGCAGTCCCCTATCGGGGGGGCGCACAGATACGCAGTATTTT; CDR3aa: CASSPLSGGRTDTQYF
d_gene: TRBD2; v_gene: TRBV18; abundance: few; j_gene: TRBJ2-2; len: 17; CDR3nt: TGTGCCAGCTCACCACTTGCGGCAGCGGGGGACACCGGGGAGCTGTTTTTT; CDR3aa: CASSPLAAAGDTGELFF
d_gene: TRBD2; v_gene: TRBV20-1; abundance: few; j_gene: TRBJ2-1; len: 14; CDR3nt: TGCAGTGCTTTTCTAGCGGGGGTCTACAATGAGCAGTTCTTC; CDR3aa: CSAFLAGVYNEQFF
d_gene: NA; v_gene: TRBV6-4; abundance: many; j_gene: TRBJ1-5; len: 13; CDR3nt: TGTGCCAGCAGCACAGGGAGCAATCAGCCCCAGCATTTT; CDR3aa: CASSTGSNQPQHF
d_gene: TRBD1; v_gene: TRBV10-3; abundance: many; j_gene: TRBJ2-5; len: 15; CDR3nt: TGTGCCATCAGTGGGGCGGACAGGGGGCAAGAGACCCAGTACTTC; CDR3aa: CAISGADRGQETQYF
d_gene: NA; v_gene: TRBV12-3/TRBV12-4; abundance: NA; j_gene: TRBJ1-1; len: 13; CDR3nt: TGTGCCAGCAGTTTGGGGGGAAACACTGAAGCTTTCTTT; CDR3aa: CASSLGGNTEAFF
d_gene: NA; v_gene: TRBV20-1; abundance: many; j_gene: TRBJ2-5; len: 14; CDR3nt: TGCAGTGGCGGAAATATTGGGCGGCGAGAGACCCAGTACTTC; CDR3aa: CSGGNIGRRETQYF
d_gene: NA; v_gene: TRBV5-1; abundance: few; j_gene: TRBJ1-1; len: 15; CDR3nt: TGCGCCAGCAGCTTGGCGTCACAGACGAACACTGAAGCTTTCTTT; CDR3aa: CASSLASQTNTEAFF
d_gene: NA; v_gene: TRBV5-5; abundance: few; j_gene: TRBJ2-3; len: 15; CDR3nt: TGTGCCAGCAGCCGATACAGTGCTAGCACAGATACGCAGTATTTT; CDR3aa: CASSRYSASTDTQYF
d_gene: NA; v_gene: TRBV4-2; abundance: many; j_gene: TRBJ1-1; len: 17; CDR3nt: TGTGCCAGCAGCCAAGATTTAGGCATGGGGGAACGCACTGAAGCTTTCTTT; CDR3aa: CASSQDLGMGERTEAFF
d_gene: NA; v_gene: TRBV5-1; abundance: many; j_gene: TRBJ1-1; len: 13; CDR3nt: TGCGCCAGCAGCTTCCGCCGGGACACTGAAGCTTTCTTT; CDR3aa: CASSFRRDTEAFF
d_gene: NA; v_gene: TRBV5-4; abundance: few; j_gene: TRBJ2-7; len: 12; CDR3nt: TGTGCCAGCAGCTCCCGTGGGGTCGAGCAGTACTTC; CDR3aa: CASSSRGVEQYF
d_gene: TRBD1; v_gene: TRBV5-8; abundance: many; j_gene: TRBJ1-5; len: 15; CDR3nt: TGTGCCAGCAATCGGGACAGGGGGCGTTCGAAGCCCCAGCATTTT; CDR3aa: CASNRDRGRSKPQHF
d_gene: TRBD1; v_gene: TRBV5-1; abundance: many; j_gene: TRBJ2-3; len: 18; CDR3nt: TGCGCCAGCAGCGTGAAAAACGCCGGGACAGGGAATACAGATACGCAGTATTTT; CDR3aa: CASSVKNAGTGNTDTQYF
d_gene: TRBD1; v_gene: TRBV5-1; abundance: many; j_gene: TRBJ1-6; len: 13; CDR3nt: TGCGCCAGCTGTGACAGGGATAATTCACCCCTCCACTTT; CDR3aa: CASCDRDNSPLHF
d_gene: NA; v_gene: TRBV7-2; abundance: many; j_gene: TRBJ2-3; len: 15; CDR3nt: TGTGCCAGCAGCTTAGGACAGCTAGAGACAGATACGCAGTATTTT; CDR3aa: CASSLGQLETDTQYF
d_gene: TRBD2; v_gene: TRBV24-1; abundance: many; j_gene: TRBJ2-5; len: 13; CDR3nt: TGTGCCACCAGTCCTAGCGGGGTAGAGACCCAGTACTTC; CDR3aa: CATSPSGVETQYF
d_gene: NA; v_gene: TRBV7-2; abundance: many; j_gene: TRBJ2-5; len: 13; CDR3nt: TGTGCCAGCAGCTTAGCGAACCAAGAGACCCAGTACTTC; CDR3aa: CASSLANQETQYF
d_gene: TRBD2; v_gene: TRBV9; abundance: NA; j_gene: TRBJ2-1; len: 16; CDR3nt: TGTGCCAGCAGCGTAGCGGGAGCGGGGTCCTACAATGAGCAGTTCTTC; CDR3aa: CASSVAGAGSYNEQFF
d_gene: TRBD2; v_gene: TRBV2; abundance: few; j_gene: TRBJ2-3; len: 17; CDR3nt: TGTGCCAGCAGTGAGACCTTGACGGGACTAGCCACAGATACGCAGTATTTT; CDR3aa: CASSETLTGLATDTQYF
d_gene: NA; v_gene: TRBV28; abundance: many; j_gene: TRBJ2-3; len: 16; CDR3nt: TGTGCCAGCAGTCCCGTACGGGCGACAGACACAGATACGCAGTATTTT; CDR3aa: CASSPVRATDTDTQYF
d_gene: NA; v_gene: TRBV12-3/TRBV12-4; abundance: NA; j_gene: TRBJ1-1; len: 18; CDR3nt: TGTGCCAGCAGTTTGACCGCGGCAACTAGGGCTAGGGACACTGAAGCTTTCTTT; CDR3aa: CASSLTAATRARDTEAFF
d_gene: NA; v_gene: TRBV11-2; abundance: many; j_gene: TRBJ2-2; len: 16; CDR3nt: TGTGCCAGCAGCCACCAGACCCAGGGGAACACCGGGGAGCTGTTTTTT; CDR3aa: CASSHQTQGNTGELFF
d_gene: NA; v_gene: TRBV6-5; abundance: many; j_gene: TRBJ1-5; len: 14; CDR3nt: TGTGCCAGCAGACCATCGATTGGGGGTCAGCCCCAGCATTTT; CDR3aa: CASRPSIGGQPQHF
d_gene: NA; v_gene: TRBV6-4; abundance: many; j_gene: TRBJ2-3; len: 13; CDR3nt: TGTGCCAGCAGTGACGGGGCCACAGATACGCAGTATTTT; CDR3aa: CASSDGATDTQYF
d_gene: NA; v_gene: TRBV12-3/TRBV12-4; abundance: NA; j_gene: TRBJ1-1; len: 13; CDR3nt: TGTGCCAGCAGCACTATACGGGGAGGTGAAGCTTTCTTT; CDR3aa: CASSTIRGGEAFF
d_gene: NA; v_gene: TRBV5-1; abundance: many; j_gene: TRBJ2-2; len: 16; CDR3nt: TGCGCCAGCAGCCCGCGGGACGGAACTTTCACCGGGGAGCTGTTTTTT; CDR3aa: CASSPRDGTFTGELFF
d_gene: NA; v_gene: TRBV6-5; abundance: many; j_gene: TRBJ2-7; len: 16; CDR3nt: TGTGCCAGCAGTTACTCGGAGCTAGGGGGGACCTACGAGCAGTACTTC; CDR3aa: CASSYSELGGTYEQYF
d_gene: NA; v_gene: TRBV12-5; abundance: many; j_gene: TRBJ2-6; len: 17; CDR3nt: TGTGCTAGTGGTTTGGGCGTCGGAGTCACTGGGGCCAACGTCCTGACTTTC; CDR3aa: CASGLGVGVTGANVLTF
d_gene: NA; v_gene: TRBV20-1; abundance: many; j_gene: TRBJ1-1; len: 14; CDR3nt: TGCAGTGCTAGCCCATATTACATGAACACTGAAGCTTTCTTT; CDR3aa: CSASPYYMNTEAFF
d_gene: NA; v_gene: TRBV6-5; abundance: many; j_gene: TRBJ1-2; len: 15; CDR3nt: TGTGCCAGCAGTTACTCGACTGGGACATCGGGTGGCTACACCTTC; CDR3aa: CASSYSTGTSGGYTF
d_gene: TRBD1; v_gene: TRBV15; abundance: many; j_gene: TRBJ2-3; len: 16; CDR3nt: TGTGCCACCAGCAGAGGGACAGGGCGGATTGCAGATACGCAGTATTTT; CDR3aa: CATSRGTGRIADTQYF
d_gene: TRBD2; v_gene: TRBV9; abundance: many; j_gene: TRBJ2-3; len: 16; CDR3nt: TGTGCCAGCAGCGCCGGGACTAGCGGGCGGACAGATACGCAGTATTTT; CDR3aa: CASSAGTSGRTDTQYF
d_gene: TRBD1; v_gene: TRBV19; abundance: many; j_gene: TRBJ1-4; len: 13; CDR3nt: TGTGCCAGTAGTAGACAGGGAACGGCTGAACTGTTTTTT; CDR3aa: CASSRQGTAELFF
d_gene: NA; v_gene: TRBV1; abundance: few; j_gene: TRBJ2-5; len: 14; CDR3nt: TGCACCAGCAGACTCAAGACGACCCGAGAGACCCAGTACTTC; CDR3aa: CTSRLKTTRETQYF